This T cell receptor (beta chain) was retrieved from a study of PD-L1 blockade in urothelial cancer. Study-level information: Analyses used blood from 3 weeks (second dose) and 6 weeks after treatment start. Blood gave a median around 150,000 T cells.

Using immunoSEQ multiplex PCR, the repertoire was profiled, and TCRdb retains in-frame clones only, with some absent. The top ten hold over 7.5% of the sample, which has about 84,000 clones, roughly 82% seen once. Losses at the gene ends were 6 bases for V and 0 bases for J; bases not matched to a gene: 8. The CDR3 runs to 16 residues. This clone was detected only a few times. This chain uses TRBV23-1 with TRBJ2-7; 10 positions match TRBD2. TRBV23-1 is flagged as an ORF with uncertain function. The source material was PBMCs, sampled around atezolizumab (anti-PD-L1) treatment. The sequence was collected from a man aged 70-80 years with urothelial cancer. As DNA, the CDR3 is TGCGCCAGCAGACCTTATAGCGGGAGGAGCTCCTACGAGCAGTACTTC. Its protein is CASRPYSGRSSYEQYF.